This T cell receptor beta chain was identified in a study of blood T cell repertoires in COVID-19. Background on the study: The study drew acute and convalescent COVID-19 samples from the United States, Italy and Spain. PBMCs, B-cell-depleted T cells, or T cells were the source of the cDNA or gDNA that made up the material.

The germline V gene has CDR1 MGHDK and CDR2 SYGVNS. The V end lost 6 bases, the J end lost 5 bases, and 14 bases lay between the germline ends. This CDR3 contains 13 residues. This clone showed up just once. Original analysis: From reference gene primer amplification, estimates of nucleated cell counts were derived. Assay used: immunoSEQ multiplex PCR; TCRdb lists only in-frame clones, some missing. V, J and clone size were drawn from that table, and D and trimming were deduced from the DNA. The sample records roughly 120,000 clones, around 91% being singletons. This chain joins TRBV25-1 and TRBJ2-7; D may be TRBD1 (6 bases). This receptor was obtained from a man in his 70s with active or convalescent COVID-19. Sequenced sample: peripheral blood. The CDR3, as DNA: TGTGCCAGCAGGGCTGGACAGTATAACGAGCAGTACTTC. It specifies CASRAGQYNEQYF.